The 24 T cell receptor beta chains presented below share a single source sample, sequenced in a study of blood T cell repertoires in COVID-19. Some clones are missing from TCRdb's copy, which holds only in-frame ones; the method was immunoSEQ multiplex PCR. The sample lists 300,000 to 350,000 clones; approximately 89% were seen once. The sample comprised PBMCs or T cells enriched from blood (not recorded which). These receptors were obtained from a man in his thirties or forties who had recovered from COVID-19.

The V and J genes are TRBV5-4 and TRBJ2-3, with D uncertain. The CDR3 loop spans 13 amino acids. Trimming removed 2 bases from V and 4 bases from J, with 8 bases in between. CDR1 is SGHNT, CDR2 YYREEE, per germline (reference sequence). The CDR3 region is CASSLHPPDTQYF. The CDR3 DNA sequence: TGTGCCAGCAGCTTACACCCGCCAGATACGCAGTATTTT.

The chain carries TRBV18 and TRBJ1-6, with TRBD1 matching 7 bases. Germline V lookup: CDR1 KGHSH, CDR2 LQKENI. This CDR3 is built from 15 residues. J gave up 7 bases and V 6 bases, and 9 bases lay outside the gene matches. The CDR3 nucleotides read TGTGCCAGCTCGCCCGGGACAGTTGAGAATTCACCCCTCCACTTT. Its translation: CASSPGTVENSPLHF.

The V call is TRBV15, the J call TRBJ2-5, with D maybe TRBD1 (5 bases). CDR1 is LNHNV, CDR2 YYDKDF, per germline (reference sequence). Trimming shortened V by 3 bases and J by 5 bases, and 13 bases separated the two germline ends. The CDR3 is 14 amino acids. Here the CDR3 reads CATSSYPGWETQYF. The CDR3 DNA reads TGTGCCACCAGCAGTTACCCAGGGTGGGAGACCCAGTACTTC.

The chain's CDR3 is CAAKRGFAANEKLFF. The CDR3 DNA sequence: TGTGCCGCAAAGCGGGGATTTGCAGCTAATGAAAAACTGTTTTTT. V and J are TRBV19 and TRBJ1-4, with D hard to call. Trimming took 11 bases from V and 3 from J, leaving 19 bases between them. The CDR3 spans 15 residues. CDR1 and CDR2 (germline): LNHDA, SQIVND (reference sequence).

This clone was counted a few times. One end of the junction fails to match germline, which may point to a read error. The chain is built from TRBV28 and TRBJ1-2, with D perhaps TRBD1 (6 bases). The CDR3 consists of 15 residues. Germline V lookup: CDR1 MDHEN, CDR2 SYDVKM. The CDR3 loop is CASSLDQGSNFGYTF. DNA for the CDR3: TGTGCCAGCAGTTTAGACCAGGGGAGTAACTTTGGCTACACCTTC.

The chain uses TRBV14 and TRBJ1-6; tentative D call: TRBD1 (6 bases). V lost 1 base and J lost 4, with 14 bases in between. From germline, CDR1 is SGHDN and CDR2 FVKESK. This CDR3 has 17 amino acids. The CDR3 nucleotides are TGTGCCAGCAGCCAAGGAGGGTGGGGGCTTTATAATTCACCCCTCCACTTT. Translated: CASSQGGWGLYNSPLHF.

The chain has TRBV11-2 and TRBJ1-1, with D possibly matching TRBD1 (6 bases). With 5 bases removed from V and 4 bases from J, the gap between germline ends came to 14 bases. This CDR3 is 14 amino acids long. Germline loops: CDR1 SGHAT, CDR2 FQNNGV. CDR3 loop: CASSLRGEGTEAFF. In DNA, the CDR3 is TGTGCCAGCAGCCTGAGGGGGGAGGGCACTGAAGCTTTCTTT.

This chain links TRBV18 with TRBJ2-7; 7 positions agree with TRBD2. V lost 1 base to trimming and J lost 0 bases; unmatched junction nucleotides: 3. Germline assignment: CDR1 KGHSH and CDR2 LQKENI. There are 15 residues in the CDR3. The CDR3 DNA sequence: TGTGCCAGCTCACCACGGGGGGGTAGCTCCTACGAGCAGTACTTC. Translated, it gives CASSPRGGSSYEQYF.

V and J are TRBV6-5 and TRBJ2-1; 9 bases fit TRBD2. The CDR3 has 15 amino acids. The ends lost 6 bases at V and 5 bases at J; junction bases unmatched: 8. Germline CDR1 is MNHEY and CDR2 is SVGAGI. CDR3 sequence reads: CASSWRASGDNEQFF. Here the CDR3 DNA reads TGTGCCAGCAGCTGGAGGGCTAGCGGGGACAATGAGCAGTTCTTC.

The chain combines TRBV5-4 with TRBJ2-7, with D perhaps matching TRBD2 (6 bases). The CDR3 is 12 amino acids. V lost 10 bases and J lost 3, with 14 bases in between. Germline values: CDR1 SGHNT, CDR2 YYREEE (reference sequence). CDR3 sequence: CAFSGQFYEQYF. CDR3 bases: TGTGCCTTTAGCGGACAATTCTACGAGCAGTACTTC.

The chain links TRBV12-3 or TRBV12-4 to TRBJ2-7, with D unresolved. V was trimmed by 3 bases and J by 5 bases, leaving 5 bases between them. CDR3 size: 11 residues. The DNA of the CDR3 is TGTGCCAGCAGTTTTTTAGACGAGCAGTACTTC. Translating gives CASSFLDEQYF.

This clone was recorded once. This CDR3 is CSVEIGGRIYGYTF. The CDR3 nucleotides read TGCAGCGTTGAGATAGGGGGCCGAATCTATGGCTACACCTTC. The chain uses TRBV29-1 and TRBJ1-2; 7 bases are a match to TRBD1. The junction had 8 bases not matched to a gene; V was cut back by 3 bases and J by 4 bases. There are 14 residues in the CDR3. CDR1 and CDR2 from the germline V gene are SQVTM and ANQGSEA.

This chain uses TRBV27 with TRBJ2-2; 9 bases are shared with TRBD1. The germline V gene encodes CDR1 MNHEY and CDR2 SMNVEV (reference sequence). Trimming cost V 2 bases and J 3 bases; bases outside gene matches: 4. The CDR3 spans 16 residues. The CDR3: CASSLGQGRYTGELFF. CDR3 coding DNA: TGTGCCAGCAGTTTAGGACAGGGGAGATACACCGGGGAGCTGTTTTTT.

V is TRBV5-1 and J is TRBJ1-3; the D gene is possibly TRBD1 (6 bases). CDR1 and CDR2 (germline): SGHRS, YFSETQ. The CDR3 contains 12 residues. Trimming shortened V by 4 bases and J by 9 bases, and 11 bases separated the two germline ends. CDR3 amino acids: CASSEGEGTIYF. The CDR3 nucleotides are TGCGCCAGCAGCGAGGGGGAGGGCACCATATATTTT.

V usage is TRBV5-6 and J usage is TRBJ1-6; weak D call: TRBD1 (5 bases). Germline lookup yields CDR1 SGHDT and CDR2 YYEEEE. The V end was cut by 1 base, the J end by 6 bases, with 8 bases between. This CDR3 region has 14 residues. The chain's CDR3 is CASSLRGTNSPLHF. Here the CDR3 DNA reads TGTGCCAGCAGCTTGCGCGGGACTAATTCACCCCTCCACTTT.

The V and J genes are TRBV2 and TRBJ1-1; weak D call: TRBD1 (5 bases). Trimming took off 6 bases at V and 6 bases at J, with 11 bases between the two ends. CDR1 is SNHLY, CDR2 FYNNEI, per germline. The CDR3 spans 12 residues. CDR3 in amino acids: CASRRTIAEAFF. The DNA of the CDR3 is TGTGCCAGCAGGCGGACAATCGCTGAAGCTTTCTTT.

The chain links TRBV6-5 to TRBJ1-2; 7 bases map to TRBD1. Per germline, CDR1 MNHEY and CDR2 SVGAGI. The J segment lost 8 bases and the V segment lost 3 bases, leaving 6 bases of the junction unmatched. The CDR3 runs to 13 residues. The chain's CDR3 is CASSYKTGAGYTF. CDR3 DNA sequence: TGTGCCAGCAGTTATAAAACAGGGGCGGGCTACACCTTC.

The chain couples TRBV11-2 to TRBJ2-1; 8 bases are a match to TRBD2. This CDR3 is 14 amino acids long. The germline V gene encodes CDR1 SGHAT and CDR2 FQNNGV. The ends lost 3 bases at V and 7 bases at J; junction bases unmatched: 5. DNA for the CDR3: TGTGCCAGCAGCTTCTTAGCGGGGTTGAATGAGCAGTTCTTC. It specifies CASSFLAGLNEQFF.

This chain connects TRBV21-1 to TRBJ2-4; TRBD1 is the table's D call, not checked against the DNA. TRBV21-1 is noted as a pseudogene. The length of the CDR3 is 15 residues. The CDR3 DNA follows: TGTGCCAGCAACTCCCAGGGCCTAGCCAAAAACATTCAGTACTTC. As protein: CASNSQGLAKNIQYF.

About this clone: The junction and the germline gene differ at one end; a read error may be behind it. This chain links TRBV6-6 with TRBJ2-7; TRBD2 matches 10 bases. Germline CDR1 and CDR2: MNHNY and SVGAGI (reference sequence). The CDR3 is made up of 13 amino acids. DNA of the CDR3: TGTGCCAGCAGTTACTCGTCTAGCGGGGGCCCTGCCTTC. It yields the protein CASSYSSSGGPAF.

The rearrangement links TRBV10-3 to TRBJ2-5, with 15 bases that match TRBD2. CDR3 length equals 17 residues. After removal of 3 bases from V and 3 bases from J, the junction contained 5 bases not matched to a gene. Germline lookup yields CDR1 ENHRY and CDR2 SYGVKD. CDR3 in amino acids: CAISDGGLAGGKETQYF. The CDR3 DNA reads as TGTGCCATCAGTGATGGGGGACTAGCGGGGGGAAAAGAGACCCAGTACTTC.

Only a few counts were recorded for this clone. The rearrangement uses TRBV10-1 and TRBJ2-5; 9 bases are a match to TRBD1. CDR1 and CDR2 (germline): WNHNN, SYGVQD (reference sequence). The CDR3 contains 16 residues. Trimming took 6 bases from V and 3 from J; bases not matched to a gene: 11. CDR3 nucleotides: TGCGCCAGCAGCGAGACCGGGACAGGGTTAAAAGAGACCCAGTACTTC. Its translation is CASSETGTGLKETQYF.

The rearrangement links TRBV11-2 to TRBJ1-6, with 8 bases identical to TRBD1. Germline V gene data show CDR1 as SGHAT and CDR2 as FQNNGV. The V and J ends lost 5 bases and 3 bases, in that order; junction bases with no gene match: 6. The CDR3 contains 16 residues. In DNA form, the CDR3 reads TGTGCCAGCAGCCCCCGGACAGGGAGCTATAATTCACCCCTCCACTTT. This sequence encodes CASSPRTGSYNSPLHF.

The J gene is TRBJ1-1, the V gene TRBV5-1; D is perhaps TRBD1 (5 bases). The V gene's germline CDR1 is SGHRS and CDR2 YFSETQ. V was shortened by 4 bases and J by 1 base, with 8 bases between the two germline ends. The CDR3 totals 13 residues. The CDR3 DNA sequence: TGCGCCAGCAGCATCGGACAGAACACTGAAGCTTTCTTT. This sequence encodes CASSIGQNTEAFF.